This entry is about one T cell receptor beta chain. Its antigen remains unknown. Timing groups of about 4 and about 12 weeks for second doses were pooled. These data are taken from a study of T cell responses to AZD1222 COVID-19 vaccine. Study-wide findings and caveats: Nearly half of spike-specific TCRs reportedly go after variant regions that carry no mutations. The donor group comprised mostly white British people and more females; the analysis possibly underestimated clonal diversity. Just six AZD1222 recipients were seropositive at baseline.

The germline V gene encodes CDR1 SNHLY and CDR2 FYNNEI. The length of the CDR3 is 13 residues. With 3 bases removed from V and 3 bases from J, the gap between germline ends came to 8 bases. Here immunoSEQ multiplex PCR was the method, and the copy in TCRdb shows in-frame clones only, minus some. The table shows about 61,000 clones, with about four fifths occurring only once. This receptor was obtained from an adult who received the AZD1222 COVID-19 vaccine. This material consisted of peripheral blood, taken 28 days after the second AZD1222 dose. The rearrangement joins TRBV2 to TRBJ1-2; D perhaps matches TRBD1 (5 bases). In nucleotides, the CDR3 is TGTGCCAGCAGTGAGACAGTCGACTATGGCTACACCTTC. This encodes CASSETVDYGYTF.